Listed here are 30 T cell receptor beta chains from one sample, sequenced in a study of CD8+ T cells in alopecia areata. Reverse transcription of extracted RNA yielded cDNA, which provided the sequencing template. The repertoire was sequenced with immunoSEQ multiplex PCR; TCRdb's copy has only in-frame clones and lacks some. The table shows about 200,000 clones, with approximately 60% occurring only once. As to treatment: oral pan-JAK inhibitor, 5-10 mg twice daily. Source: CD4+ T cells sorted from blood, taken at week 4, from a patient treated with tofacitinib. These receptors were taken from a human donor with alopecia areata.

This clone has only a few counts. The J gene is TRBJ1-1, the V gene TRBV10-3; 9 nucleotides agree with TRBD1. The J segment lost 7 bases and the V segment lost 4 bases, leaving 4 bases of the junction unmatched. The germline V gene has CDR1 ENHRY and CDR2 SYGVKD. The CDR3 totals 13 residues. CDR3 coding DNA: TGTGCCATCAGTGGAACAGGGGGCTATGAAGCTTTCTTT. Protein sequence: CAISGTGGYEAFF.

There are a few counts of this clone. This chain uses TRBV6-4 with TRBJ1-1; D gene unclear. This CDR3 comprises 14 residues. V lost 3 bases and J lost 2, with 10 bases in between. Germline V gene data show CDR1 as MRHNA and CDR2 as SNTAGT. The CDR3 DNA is TGTGCCAGCAGTGAGCAAGGCAGCAACACTGAAGCTTTCTTT. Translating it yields CASSEQGSNTEAFF.

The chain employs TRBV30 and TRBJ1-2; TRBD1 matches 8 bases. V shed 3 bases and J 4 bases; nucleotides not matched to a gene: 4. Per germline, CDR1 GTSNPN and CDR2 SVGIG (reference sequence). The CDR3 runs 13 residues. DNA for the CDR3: TGTGCCTGGAGCATAGACAGGGGCTATGGCTACACCTTC. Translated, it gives CAWSIDRGYGYTF.

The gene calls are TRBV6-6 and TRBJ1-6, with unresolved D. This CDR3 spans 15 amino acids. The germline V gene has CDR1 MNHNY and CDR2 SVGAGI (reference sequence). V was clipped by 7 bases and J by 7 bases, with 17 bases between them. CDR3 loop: CASIINLAGNSPLHF. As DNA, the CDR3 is TGTGCCAGCATTATTAACCTGGCCGGAAATTCACCCCTCCACTTT.

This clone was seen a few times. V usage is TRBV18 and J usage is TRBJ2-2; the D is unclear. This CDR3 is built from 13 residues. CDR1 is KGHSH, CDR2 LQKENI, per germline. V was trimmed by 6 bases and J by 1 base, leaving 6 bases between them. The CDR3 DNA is TGTGCCAGCTCCACCGGGAACACCGGGGAGCTGTTTTTT. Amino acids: CASSTGNTGELFF.

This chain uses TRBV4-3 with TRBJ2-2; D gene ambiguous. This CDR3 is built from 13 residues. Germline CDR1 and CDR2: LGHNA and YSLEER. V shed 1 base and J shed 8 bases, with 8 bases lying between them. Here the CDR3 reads CASSQVESGELFF. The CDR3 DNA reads TGCGCCAGCAGCCAAGTGGAGTCAGGGGAGCTGTTTTTT.

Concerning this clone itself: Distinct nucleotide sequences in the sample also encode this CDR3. CDR3 DNA: TGCAGCGTTGGGCAGGGCTCCTACGAGCAGTACTTC. Residues: CSVGQGSYEQYF. The J gene is TRBJ2-7, the V gene TRBV29-1, with a tentative D call TRBD1 (5 bases). This CDR3 has 12 residues. V was pared by 4 bases and J by 0 bases, with 7 bases between. Germline V gene sequence: CDR1 SQVTM, CDR2 ANQGSEA.

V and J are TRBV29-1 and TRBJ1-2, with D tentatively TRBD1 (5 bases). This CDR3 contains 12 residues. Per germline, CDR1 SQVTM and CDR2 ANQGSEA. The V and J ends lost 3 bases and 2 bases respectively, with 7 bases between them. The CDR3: CSVEDTNYGYTF. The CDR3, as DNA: TGCAGCGTTGAGGACACAAACTATGGCTACACCTTC.

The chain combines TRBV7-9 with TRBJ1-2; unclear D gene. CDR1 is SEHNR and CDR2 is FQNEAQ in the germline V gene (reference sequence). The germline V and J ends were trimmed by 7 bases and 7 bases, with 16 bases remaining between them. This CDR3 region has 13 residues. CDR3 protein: CASTPGSAGGYTF. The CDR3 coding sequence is TGTGCCAGCACCCCCGGGAGTGCGGGTGGCTACACCTTC.

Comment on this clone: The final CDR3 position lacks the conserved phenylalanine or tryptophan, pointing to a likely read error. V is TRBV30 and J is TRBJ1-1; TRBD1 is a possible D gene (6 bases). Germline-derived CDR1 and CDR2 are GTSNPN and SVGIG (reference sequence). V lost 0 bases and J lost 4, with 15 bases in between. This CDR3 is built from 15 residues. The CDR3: CAWSVRRTEGTEAFL. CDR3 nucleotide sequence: TGTGCCTGGAGTGTACGGAGGACAGAGGGCACTGAAGCTTTCCTT.

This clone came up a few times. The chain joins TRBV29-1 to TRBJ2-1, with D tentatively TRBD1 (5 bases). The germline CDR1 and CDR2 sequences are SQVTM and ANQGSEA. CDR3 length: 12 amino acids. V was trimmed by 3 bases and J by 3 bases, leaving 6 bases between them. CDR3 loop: CSVDDSYNEQFF. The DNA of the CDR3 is TGCAGCGTTGATGACAGCTACAATGAGCAGTTCTTC.

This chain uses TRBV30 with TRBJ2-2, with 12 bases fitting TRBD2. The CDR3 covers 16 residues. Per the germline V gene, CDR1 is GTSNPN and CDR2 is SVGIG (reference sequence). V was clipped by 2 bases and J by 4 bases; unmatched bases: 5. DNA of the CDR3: TGTGCCTGGAGTCCACTAGCGGGGGGCTTCACCGGGGAGCTGTTTTTT. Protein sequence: CAWSPLAGGFTGELFF.

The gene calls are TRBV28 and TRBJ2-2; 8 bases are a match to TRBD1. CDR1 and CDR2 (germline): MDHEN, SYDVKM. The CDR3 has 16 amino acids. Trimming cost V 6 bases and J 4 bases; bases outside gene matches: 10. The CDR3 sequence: CASSPDRAVATGELFF. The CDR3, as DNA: TGTGCCAGCAGCCCGGACAGGGCCGTTGCCACCGGGGAGCTGTTTTTT. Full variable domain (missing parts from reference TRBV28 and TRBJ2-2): DVKVTQSSRYLVKRTGEKVFLECVQDMDHENMFWYRQDPGLGLRLIYFSYDVKMKEKGDIPEGYSVSREKKERFSLILESASTNQTSMYLCASSPDRAVATGELFFGEGSRLTVL.

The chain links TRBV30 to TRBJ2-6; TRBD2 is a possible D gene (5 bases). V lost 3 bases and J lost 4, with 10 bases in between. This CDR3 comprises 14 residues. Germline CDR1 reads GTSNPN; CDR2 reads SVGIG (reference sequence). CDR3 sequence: CAWSPTGGANVLTF. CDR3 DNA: TGTGCCTGGAGCCCCACGGGGGGGGCCAACGTCCTGACTTTC.

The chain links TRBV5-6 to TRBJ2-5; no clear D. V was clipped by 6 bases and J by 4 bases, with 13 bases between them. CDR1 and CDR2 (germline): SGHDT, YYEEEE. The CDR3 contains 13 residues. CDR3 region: CASNTYSGETQYF. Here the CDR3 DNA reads TGTGCCAGCAACACCTACTCAGGAGAGACCCAGTACTTC.

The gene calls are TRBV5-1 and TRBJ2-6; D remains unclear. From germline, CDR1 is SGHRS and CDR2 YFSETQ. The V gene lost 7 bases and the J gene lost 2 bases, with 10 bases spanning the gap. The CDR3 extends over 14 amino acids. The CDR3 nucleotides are TGCGCCAGCTCCACTTCGGCTGGGGCCAACGTCCTGACTTTC. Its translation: CASSTSAGANVLTF.

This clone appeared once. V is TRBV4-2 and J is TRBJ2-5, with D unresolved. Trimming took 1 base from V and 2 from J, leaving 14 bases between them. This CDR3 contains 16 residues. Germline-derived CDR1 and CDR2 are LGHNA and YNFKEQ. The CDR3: CASSQVGYAEQETQYF. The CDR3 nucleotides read TGTGCCAGCAGCCAAGTCGGGTATGCAGAGCAAGAGACCCAGTACTTC.

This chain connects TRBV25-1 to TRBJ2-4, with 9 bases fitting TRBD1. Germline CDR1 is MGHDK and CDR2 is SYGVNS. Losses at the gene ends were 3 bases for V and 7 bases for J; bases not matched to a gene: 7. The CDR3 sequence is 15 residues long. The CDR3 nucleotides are TGTGCCAGCAGTGAGTCCGGGACAGGGTCGAACATTCAGTACTTC. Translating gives CASSESGTGSNIQYF.

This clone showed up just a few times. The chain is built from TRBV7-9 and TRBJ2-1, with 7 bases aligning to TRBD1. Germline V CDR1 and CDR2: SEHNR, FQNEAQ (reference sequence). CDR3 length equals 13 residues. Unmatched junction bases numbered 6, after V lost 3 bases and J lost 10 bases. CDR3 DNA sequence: TGTGCCAGCAGCTTCGACAGGGCAGGGGAGCAGTTCTTC. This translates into CASSFDRAGEQFF.

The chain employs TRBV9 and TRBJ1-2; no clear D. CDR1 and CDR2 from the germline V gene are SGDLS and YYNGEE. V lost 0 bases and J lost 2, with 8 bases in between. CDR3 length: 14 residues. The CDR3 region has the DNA TGTGCCAGCAGCGTAGGCACAGAGAACTATGGCTACACCTTC. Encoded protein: CASSVGTENYGYTF.

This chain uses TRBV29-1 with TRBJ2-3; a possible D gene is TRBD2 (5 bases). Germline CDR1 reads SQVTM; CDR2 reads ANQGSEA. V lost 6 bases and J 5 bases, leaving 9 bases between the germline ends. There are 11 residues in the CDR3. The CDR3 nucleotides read TGCAGCGTGGCCGAGGGAGATACGCAGTATTTT. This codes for CSVAEGDTQYF.

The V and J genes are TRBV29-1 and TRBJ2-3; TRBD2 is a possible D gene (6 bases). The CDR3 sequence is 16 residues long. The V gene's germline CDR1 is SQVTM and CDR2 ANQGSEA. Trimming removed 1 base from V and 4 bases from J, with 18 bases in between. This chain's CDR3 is CSVEGAVGRRSDTQYF. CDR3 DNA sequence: TGCAGCGTTGAAGGAGCCGTGGGGAGGAGGTCAGATACGCAGTATTTT.

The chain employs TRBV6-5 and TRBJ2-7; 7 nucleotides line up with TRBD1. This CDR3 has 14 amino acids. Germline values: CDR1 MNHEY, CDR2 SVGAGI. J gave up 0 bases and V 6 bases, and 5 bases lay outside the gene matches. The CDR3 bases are TGTGCCAGCAGATTGACAGGGAGCTCCTACGAGCAGTACTTC. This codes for CASRLTGSSYEQYF.

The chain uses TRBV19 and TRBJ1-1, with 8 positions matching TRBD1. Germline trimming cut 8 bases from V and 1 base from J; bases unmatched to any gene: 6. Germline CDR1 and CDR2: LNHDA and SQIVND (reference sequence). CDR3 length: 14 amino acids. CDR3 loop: CASVTGGTNTEAFF. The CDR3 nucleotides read TGTGCCAGTGTTACAGGGGGTACGAACACTGAAGCTTTCTTT.

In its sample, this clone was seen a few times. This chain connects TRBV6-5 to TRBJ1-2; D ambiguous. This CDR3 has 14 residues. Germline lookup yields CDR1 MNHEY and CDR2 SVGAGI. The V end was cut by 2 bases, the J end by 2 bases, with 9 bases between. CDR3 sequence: CASSYRSRNYGYTF. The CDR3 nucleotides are TGTGCCAGCAGTTACCGATCACGGAACTATGGCTACACCTTC.

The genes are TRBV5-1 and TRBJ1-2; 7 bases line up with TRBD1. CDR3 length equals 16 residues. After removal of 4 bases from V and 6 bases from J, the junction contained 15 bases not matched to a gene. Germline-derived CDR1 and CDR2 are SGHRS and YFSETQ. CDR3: CASSHSPRQGTNGYTF. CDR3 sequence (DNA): TGCGCCAGCAGCCACAGCCCAAGACAGGGCACTAATGGCTACACCTTC.

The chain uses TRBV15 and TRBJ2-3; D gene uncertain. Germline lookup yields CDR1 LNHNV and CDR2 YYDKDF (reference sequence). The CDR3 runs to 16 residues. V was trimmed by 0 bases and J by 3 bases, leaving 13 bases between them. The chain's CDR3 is CATSRDRIYGTDTQYF. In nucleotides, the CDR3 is TGTGCCACCAGCAGAGATAGGATATACGGGACAGATACGCAGTATTTT.

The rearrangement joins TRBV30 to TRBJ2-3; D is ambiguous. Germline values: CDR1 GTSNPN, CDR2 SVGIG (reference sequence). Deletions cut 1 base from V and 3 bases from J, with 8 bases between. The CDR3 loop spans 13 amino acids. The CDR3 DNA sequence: TGTGCCTGGAGTGAGGGTGATACAGATACGCAGTATTTT. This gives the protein CAWSEGDTDTQYF.

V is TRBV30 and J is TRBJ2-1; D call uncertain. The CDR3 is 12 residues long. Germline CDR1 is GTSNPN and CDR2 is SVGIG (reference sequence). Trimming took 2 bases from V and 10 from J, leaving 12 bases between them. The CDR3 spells CAWSSGKSEQFF. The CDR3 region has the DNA TGTGCCTGGAGTTCCGGCAAAAGCGAGCAGTTCTTC.

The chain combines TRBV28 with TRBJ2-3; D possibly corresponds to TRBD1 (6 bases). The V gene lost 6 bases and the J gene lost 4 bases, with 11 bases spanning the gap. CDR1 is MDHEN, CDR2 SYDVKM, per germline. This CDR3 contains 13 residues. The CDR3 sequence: CASRTGSPDTQYF. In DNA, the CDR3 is TGTGCCAGCAGAACAGGGTCCCCAGATACGCAGTATTTT. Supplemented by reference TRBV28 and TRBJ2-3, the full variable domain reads DVKVTQSSRYLVKRTGEKVFLECVQDMDHENMFWYRQDPGLGLRLIYFSYDVKMKEKGDIPEGYSVSREKKERFSLILESASTNQTSMYLCASRTGSPDTQYFGPGTRLTVL.